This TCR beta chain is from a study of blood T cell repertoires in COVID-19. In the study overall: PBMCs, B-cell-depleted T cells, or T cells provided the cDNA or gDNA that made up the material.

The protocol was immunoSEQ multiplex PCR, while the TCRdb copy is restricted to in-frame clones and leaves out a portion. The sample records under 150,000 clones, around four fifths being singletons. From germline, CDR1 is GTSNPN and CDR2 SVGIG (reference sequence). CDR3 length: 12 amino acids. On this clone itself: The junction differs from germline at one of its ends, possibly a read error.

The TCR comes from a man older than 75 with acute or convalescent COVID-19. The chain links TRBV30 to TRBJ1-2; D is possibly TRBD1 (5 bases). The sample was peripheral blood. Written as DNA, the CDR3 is TGTGCCGGGAGGGCCAGGGAGGATGGCTACACCTTC. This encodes CAGRAREDGYTF.